The rows below give T cell receptor beta chains drawn from one sample of a study of blood T cells in healthy people across ages. One entry per CDR3 protein, called by TCRdb with MiXCR from the 5' RACE reads. The sample gives about 580,000 distinct CDR3 sequences, about 45% of which show up once; around 23% is in the top ten. Sequencing was performed on blood. These receptors were taken from a man older than 75 in good health. Both conserved end residues are trimmed from each CDR3.

13	TRBV12-3/TRBV12-4	TRBJ2-7	ASRPQGIRSYEQY
13	TRBV7-2	TRBJ2-6	ASGTPVSGANVLT
14	TRBV3-1	TRBJ1-1	ASSFITDRGITEAF
13	TRBV5-1	TRBJ2-1	ASRLRIGSYNEQF
13	TRBV7-2	TRBJ2-7	ASSLDAGLTYEQY
12	TRBV5-4	TRBJ2-7	ASSPNRETYEQY
12	TRBV5-1	TRBJ2-1	ASSLGRSGKEQF
19	TRBV20-1	TRBJ2-6	SASFRASLRTARSGANVLT
17	TRBV4-1	TRBJ1-4	ASSQGGDRGLGFNEKLF
12	TRBV10-3	TRBJ2-3	AIRPGQGPDTQY
11	TRBV3-1	TRBJ2-1	ASSQAAGYEQF
11	TRBV7-9	TRBJ2-7	AGSFVGYNGQY
12	TRBV28	TRBJ2-1	AIGGAPSYNEQF
14	TRBV12-3/TRBV12-4	TRBJ2-1	ASSPTTGRGATEQF
14	TRBV4-3	TRBJ1-2	ASSQVLGQGAEGYT
8	TRBV2	TRBJ2-5	ASRTETQY
12	TRBV20-1	TRBJ2-6	SAPNEGAPNVLT
13	TRBV6-6	TRBJ2-1	ASSYLGAGDIEQF
9	TRBV6-6	TRBJ1-1	ASSPGGVAF
12	TRBV9	.	ASSFTRLGETQY
13	TRBV28	TRBJ1-4	ASSLNLATNEKLF
10	TRBV20-1	TRBJ1-2	STGDRAYGYT
10	TRBV7-9	TRBJ2-1	ASSLQTTEQF
13	TRBV6-5	TRBJ1-4	ASRSFLGGPEKLF
10	TRBV20-1	TRBJ2-7	SARDGDYEQY
12	TRBV21-1	.	ANSTRTGANEQY
12	TRBV28	TRBJ2-1	ASRDRGEYNEQF
14	TRBV2	TRBJ2-1	ASSESASGRLDEQF
13	TRBV7-2	TRBJ1-1	ASSLAAGSNTEAF
10	TRBV29-1	TRBJ2-5	SVETANNEQY
9	TRBV3-1	TRBJ2-1	ASSNRRRQF
11	TRBV28	.	ASWSSGAYEQY
12	TRBV7-3	TRBJ2-7	ASSPRANSYEQY
14	TRBV6-2/TRBV6-3	TRBJ2-7	ASSPTGTSGPYEQY
11	TRBV2	TRBJ1-4	ASSAQGTGKLF
13	TRBV7-3	TRBJ2-3	ASSLAGGMADTQY
10	TRBV29-1	.	SVGSSYNEQY
11	TRBV13	TRBJ2-5	ASSLGTSETQY
13	TRBV5-1	TRBJ2-3	ASSQQGYSTDTQY
11	TRBV12-3/TRBV12-4	TRBJ2-2	ASSTSYTGELF
12	TRBV5-1	TRBJ2-5	ASSQTGLEETQY
8	TRBV29-1	TRBJ2-5	AGGRETQY
13	TRBV4-1	TRBJ2-5	ASSQVDSAAETQY
15	TRBV5-6	.	ASSLELGTSGLYEQY
9	TRBV29-1	TRBJ1-1	RVGVNTEAF
17	TRBV5-1	TRBJ2-5	ASSLAARTSGGAIYEQY
12	TRBV6-5	TRBJ2-2	ASSYSRLRGELF
15	TRBV25-1	TRBJ2-5	ASSESRRASGQETQY
14	TRBV5-1	TRBJ2-1	ASSLTSAQLGNEQF
13	TRBV7-3	TRBJ2-5	ASSTGHLRQETQY
14	TRBV4-2	TRBJ1-6	ASSQDRTPYDSPLH
11	TRBV6-2/TRBV6-3	TRBJ2-3	ASSRGGVDTQY
13	TRBV4-3	TRBJ2-3	ASSQDWQGSDTQY
13	TRBV20-1	TRBJ2-5	SARDALTGAGTQY
13	TRBV2	TRBJ2-6	ASRPQYSGANVLT
15	TRBV4-3	TRBJ1-4	ASSQDHGLWAGGKLF
13	TRBV3-1	TRBJ1-2	ASSLSGPQGHGYT
12	TRBV6-6	TRBJ2-3	ASSYPPSTDTQY
10	TRBV10-3	TRBJ2-1	AIMGRGYEQF
14	TRBV4-1	TRBJ2-3	ASSQPWGRYGDTQY